The 5 T cell receptor beta chains reported below all come from one sample, sequenced in a study of early T cells in non-severe SARS-CoV-2 infection. TCRdb passed the 5' RACE reads through MiXCR, listing each CDR3 protein once. This table holds about 56,000 distinct CDR3 sequences, around 15% found once. This sample comprised whole blood, obtained at baseline. The receptor source for this set is an adult who was a healthcare worker with PCR-confirmed SARS-CoV-2 infection or an uninfected control (not recorded which).

The chain couples TRBV20-1 to TRBJ2-1, with TRBD2 matching over 11 bases. The germline gives CDR1 DFQATT, CDR2 SNEGSKA (reference sequence). This CDR3 spans 15 amino acids. The ends lost 0 bases at V and 8 bases at J; junction bases unmatched: 6. DNA for the CDR3: TGCAGTGCTAGAGATAGCGGGAGGGCCAACGATGAGCAGTTCTTC. Its translation is CSARDSGRANDEQFF.

There are a few counts of this clonotype. V gene TRBV7-2 combines with J gene TRBJ2-7; 14 positions agree with TRBD2. With 4 bases clipped from V and 2 bases from J, the junction kept 10 bases outside the gene matches. Germline V gene data show CDR1 as SGHTA and CDR2 as FQGNSA. The CDR3 runs 18 residues. CDR3 bases: TGTGCCAGCAGCTCAAGGACTAGCGGGAGGACCCTAACCTACGAGCAGTACTTC. Amino acids: CASSSRTSGRTLTYEQYF.

This clonotype was observed a few times. The CDR3 sequence: CASSGGAQETQYF. DNA of the CDR3: TGTGCCAGCAGTGGGGGGGCACAAGAGACCCAGTACTTC. The rearrangement uses TRBV2 and TRBJ2-5; D is perhaps TRBD1 or TRBD2 (6 bases each). Trimming took 4 bases from V and 2 from J, leaving 8 bases between them. Germline V gene sequence: CDR1 SNHLY, CDR2 FYNNEI. The CDR3 is 13 residues long.

This clonotype was recorded a few times. This sequence joins TRBV20-1 and TRBJ2-5; D gene uncertain. This CDR3 spans 13 amino acids. Per germline, CDR1 DFQATT and CDR2 SNEGSKA (reference sequence). Trimming pared 5 bases from V and 2 bases from J, leaving 12 bases between. CDR3 amino acids: CSAWTVVQETQYF. In nucleotides, the CDR3 is TGCAGTGCTTGGACGGTTGTACAAGAGACCCAGTACTTC.

There are many counts of this clonotype. The V gene is TRBV27, the J gene TRBJ1-6, with D uncertain. Trimming removed 3 bases from V and 7 bases from J, with 10 bases in between. The germline V gene encodes CDR1 MNHEY and CDR2 SMNVEV (reference sequence). The CDR3 consists of 14 residues. CDR3 region: CASSLVYTNSPLHF. CDR3 sequence (DNA): TGTGCCAGCAGTTTGGTATACACCAATTCACCCCTCCACTTT.